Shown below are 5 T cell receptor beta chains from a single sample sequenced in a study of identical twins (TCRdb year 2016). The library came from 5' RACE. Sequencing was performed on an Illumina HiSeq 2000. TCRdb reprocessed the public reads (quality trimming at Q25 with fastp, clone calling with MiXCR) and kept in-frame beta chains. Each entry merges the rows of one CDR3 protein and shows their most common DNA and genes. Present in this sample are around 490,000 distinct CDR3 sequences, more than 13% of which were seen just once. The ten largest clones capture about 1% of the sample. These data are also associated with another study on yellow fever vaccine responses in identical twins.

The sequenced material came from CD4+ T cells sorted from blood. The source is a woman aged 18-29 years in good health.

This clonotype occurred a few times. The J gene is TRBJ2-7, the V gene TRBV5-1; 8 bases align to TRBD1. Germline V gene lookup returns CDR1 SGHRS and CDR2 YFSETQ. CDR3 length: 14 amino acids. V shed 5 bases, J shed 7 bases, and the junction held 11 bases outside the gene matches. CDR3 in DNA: TGCGCCAGCAGGCCCGGACAGGGCGAAGGGGAGCAGTACTTC. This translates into CASRPGQGEGEQYF.

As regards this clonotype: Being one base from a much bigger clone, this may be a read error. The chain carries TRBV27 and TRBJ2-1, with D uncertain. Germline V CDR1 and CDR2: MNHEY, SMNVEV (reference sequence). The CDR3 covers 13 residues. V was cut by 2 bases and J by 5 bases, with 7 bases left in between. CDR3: CASSLPVDNEQFF. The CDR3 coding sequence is TGTGCCAGCAGTTTACCAGTAGACAATGAGCAGTTCTTC.

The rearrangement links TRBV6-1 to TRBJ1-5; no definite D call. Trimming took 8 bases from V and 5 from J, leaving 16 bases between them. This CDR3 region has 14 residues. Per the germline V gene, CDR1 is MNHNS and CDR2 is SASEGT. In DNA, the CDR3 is TGTGCCAGCGCTCGTACCGGTGAACATCAGCCCCAGCATTTT. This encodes CASARTGEHQPQHF.

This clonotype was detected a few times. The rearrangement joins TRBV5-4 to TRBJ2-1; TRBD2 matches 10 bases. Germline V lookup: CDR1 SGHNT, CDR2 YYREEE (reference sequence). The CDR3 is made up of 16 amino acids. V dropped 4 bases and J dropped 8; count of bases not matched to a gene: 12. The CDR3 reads CASSEELLAGVHEQFF. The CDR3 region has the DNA TGTGCCAGCAGCGAGGAGCTGCTAGCGGGAGTACATGAGCAGTTCTTC.

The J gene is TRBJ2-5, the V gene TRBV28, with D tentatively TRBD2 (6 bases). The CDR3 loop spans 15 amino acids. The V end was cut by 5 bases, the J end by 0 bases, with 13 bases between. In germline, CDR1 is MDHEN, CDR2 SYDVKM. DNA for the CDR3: TGTGCCAGCAGTGACCAGCGGGCCCACCAAGAGACCCAGTACTTC. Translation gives CASSDQRAHQETQYF.